The 31 T cell receptor beta chains below come from one sample, sequenced in a study of blood T cell repertoires in COVID-19. The data were produced by immunoSEQ multiplex PCR, yet TCRdb's version contains in-frame clones alone and is incomplete. The data contain some 110,000 clones, around 83% of them seen just once; the ten biggest clones take up 1.3% to 1.5%. Sequences were obtained from peripheral blood. The receptor source for this set is a man aged 35-49 years with acute or convalescent COVID-19.

This clone was counted once. This chain joins TRBV15 and TRBJ1-5; TRBD1 matches 7 bases. With V trimmed by 0 bases and J by 0 bases, 2 bases remained unmatched. CDR1 LNHNV and CDR2 YYDKDF come from the germline V gene (reference sequence). The CDR3 loop spans 16 amino acids. The CDR3 reads CATSRDQGDSNQPQHF. The CDR3 DNA reads as TGTGCCACCAGCAGAGATCAGGGGGATAGCAATCAGCCCCAGCATTTT.

V gene TRBV3-1 (or the pseudogene TRBV3-2) combines with J gene TRBJ2-7; weak D call: TRBD2 (6 bases). The V end lost 6 bases, the J end lost 2 bases, and 11 bases lay between the germline ends. The CDR3 consists of 13 residues. Germline-derived CDR1 and CDR2 are LGHDT and YNNKEL (reference sequence). The CDR3 region is CASSRGSTYEQYF. CDR3 coding DNA: TGTGCCAGCAGTCGGGGGAGCACCTACGAGCAGTACTTC.

As DNA, the CDR3 is TGCGCCAGCAGCTTGTTAGGGACACTTGATGAGCAGTTCTTC. Protein sequence: CASSLLGTLDEQFF. This chain links TRBV5-1 with TRBJ2-1, with TRBD1 as a possible D gene (6 bases). The V gene's germline CDR1 is SGHRS and CDR2 YFSETQ. The CDR3 consists of 14 residues. V lost 1 base to trimming and J lost 8 bases, with 13 bases between them.

The chain combines TRBV28 with TRBJ2-1; 8 bases are shared with TRBD2. From germline, CDR1 is MDHEN and CDR2 SYDVKM. CDR3 length equals 12 residues. V lost 6 bases and J lost 9; bases outside the gene matches: 4. DNA of the CDR3: TGTGCCAGCAGGTTACTAGCGGTTGAGCAGTTCTTC. Translating it yields CASRLLAVEQFF.

The chain joins TRBV6-2 or TRBV6-3 to TRBJ1-5; D uncertain. Trimming took off 5 bases at V and 0 bases at J, with 11 bases between the two ends. The CDR3 extends over 15 amino acids. The V gene's germline CDR1 is MNHEY and CDR2 SVGEGT. The CDR3 bases are TGTGCCAGCAGTCACGGTCACCATAGCAATCAGCCCCAGCATTTT. Amino acid sequence: CASSHGHHSNQPQHF.

The chain combines TRBV7-6 with TRBJ2-1, with TRBD2 identical over 8 bases. The CDR3 is 18 residues long. V shed 5 bases and J 0 bases; nucleotides not matched to a gene: 12. Germline V gene sequence: CDR1 SGHVS, CDR2 FNYEAQ. The DNA of the CDR3 is TGTGCCAGCAGCGAATTTAGCGGGACCCGTAGCTCCTACAATGAGCAGTTCTTC. It specifies CASSEFSGTRSSYNEQFF.

The chain links TRBV7-9 to TRBJ2-5; 10 bases are shared with TRBD1. V gave up 1 base and J gave up 2 bases; unmatched junction bases: 4. This CDR3 spans 16 amino acids. Germline assignment: CDR1 SEHNR and CDR2 FQNEAQ (reference sequence). CDR3 loop: CASSLGGTGAQETQYF. The CDR3 DNA reads as TGTGCCAGCAGCTTAGGTGGGACAGGGGCGCAAGAGACCCAGTACTTC. Drawing the rest from reference TRBV7-9 and TRBJ2-5, the complete variable domain is DTGVSQNPRHKITKRGQNVTFRCDPISEHNRLYWYRQTLGQGPEFLTYFQNEAQLEKSRLLSDRFSAERPKGSFSTLEIQRTEQGDSAMYLCASSLGGTGAQETQYFGPGTRLLVL.

The chain couples TRBV5-6 to TRBJ1-2, with D perhaps matching TRBD1 (5 bases). Trimming removed 3 bases at V and 8 bases at J, with 14 bases between. Germline V CDR1 and CDR2: SGHDT, YYEEEE. This CDR3 has 13 amino acids. The CDR3 loop is CASSWVDTDGYTF. The CDR3 DNA follows: TGTGCCAGCAGCTGGGTGGACACTGACGGCTACACCTTC.

This clone turned up a few times. The rearrangement links TRBV2 to TRBJ2-5, with 7 nucleotides matching TRBD1. Germline CDR1 is SNHLY and CDR2 is FYNNEI. After removal of 5 bases from V and 2 bases from J, the junction contained 8 bases not matched to a gene. There are 15 residues in the CDR3. CDR3 coding DNA: TGTGCCAGCAGTCCAACCACAGGGGCACAAGAGACCCAGTACTTC. It codes for CASSPTTGAQETQYF. Complete variable domain (other parts from reference TRBV2 and TRBJ2-5): EPEVTQTPSHQVTQMGQEVILRCVPISNHLYFYWYRQILGQKVEFLVSFYNNEISEKSEIFDDQFSVERPDGSNFTLKIRSTKLEDSAMYFCASSPTTGAQETQYFGPGTRLLVL.

This clone showed up just once. This chain uses TRBV18 with TRBJ2-2; TRBD2 is a possible D gene (5 bases). The CDR3 runs to 15 residues. V lost 4 bases to trimming and J lost 0 bases, with 9 bases between them. The germline V gene encodes CDR1 KGHSH and CDR2 LQKENI. CDR3 in amino acids: CASSRGSSNTGELFF. The CDR3 region has the DNA TGTGCCAGCTCACGAGGGTCTTCGAACACCGGGGAGCTGTTTTTT.

The chain uses TRBV10-3 and TRBJ1-2; maybe TRBD1 (6 bases). This CDR3 contains 15 residues. Germline lookup yields CDR1 ENHRY and CDR2 SYGVKD. Trimming took off 2 bases at V and 5 bases at J, with 15 bases between the two ends. The CDR3, as DNA: TGTGCCATCAGTGAGAGGGACACTGGGGCATATGGCTACACCTTC. Translated: CAISERDTGAYGYTF.

In regard to this clone: Other DNA sequences from this sample encode an identical CDR3 as well. The chain employs TRBV2 and TRBJ1-5; D remains ambiguous. The CDR3 covers 12 residues. V lost 7 bases to trimming and J lost 2 bases, with 6 bases between them. In germline, CDR1 is SNHLY, CDR2 FYNNEI. This chain's CDR3 is CASTTGNQPQHF. Written as DNA, the CDR3 is TGTGCCAGCACAACAGGCAATCAGCCCCAGCATTTT.

The CDR3 spells CASSQDWASGEQFF. The CDR3 nucleotides read TGTGCCAGCAGCCAAGATTGGGCGTCCGGTGAGCAGTTCTTC. The J gene is TRBJ2-1, the V gene TRBV3-1 (or the pseudogene TRBV3-2); D is unresolved. CDR1 is LGHDT, CDR2 YNNKEL, per germline (reference sequence). V was shortened by 0 bases and J by 9 bases, with 12 bases between the two germline ends. This CDR3 has 14 residues.

The rearrangement joins TRBV3-1 (or the pseudogene TRBV3-2) to TRBJ1-3; unclear D gene. V was trimmed by 1 base and J by 0 bases, leaving 13 bases between them. The V gene's germline CDR1 is LGHDT and CDR2 YNNKEL (reference sequence). The CDR3 has 17 residues. CDR3 protein: CASSQVAVSSSGNTIYF. As DNA, the CDR3 is TGTGCCAGCAGCCAAGTCGCAGTCTCTTCCTCTGGAAACACCATATATTTT.

The V gene is TRBV5-1, the J gene TRBJ1-1; D is unresolved. The CDR3 consists of 14 residues. The V gene lost 4 bases and the J gene lost 0 bases, with 10 bases spanning the gap. Germline V CDR1 and CDR2: SGHRS, YFSETQ. CDR3 DNA sequence: TGCGCCAGCAGCGCCGCCAACATGAACACTGAAGCTTTCTTT. Amino acids: CASSAANMNTEAFF.

V and J are TRBV13 and TRBJ2-3; 10 nucleotides align to TRBD2. With 2 bases clipped from V and 2 bases from J, the junction kept 7 bases outside the gene matches. The length of the CDR3 is 17 residues. The V gene's germline CDR1 is PRHDT and CDR2 FYEKMQ (reference sequence). CDR3 sequence: CASSLLPAGGPTDTQYF. DNA of the CDR3: TGTGCCAGCAGCTTACTACCAGCGGGAGGGCCCACAGATACGCAGTATTTT.

The chain uses TRBV28 and TRBJ1-5, with 9 bases that match TRBD1. V lost 4 bases to trimming and J lost 3 bases; unmatched junction nucleotides: 7. CDR3 length: 16 residues. From germline, CDR1 is MDHEN and CDR2 SYDVKM. The CDR3 DNA reads TGTGCCAGCAGTTCTAGGACAGGGGTATTCAATCAGCCCCAGCATTTT. Its translation: CASSSRTGVFNQPQHF. Full variable domain (rest looked up from reference TRBV28 and TRBJ1-5): DVKVTQSSRYLVKRTGEKVFLECVQDMDHENMFWYRQDPGLGLRLIYFSYDVKMKEKGDIPEGYSVSREKKERFSLILESASTNQTSMYLCASSSRTGVFNQPQHFGDGTRLSIL.

The CDR3 nucleotides read TGTGCCAGTAGTAGGACTAGCGGTTACACAGATACGCAGTATTTT. It specifies CASSRTSGYTDTQYF. The chain joins TRBV19 to TRBJ2-3, with 10 bases aligning to TRBD2. This CDR3 has 15 residues. CDR1 is LNHDA and CDR2 is SQIVND in the germline V gene (reference sequence). The J segment lost 2 bases and the V segment lost 4 bases, leaving 3 bases of the junction unmatched.

This clone has a single count. The V gene is TRBV4-1, the J gene TRBJ2-4; perhaps TRBD1 as D (6 bases). V was clipped by 4 bases and J by 6 bases, with 13 bases between them. The CDR3 is 14 amino acids. Germline V gene sequence: CDR1 MGHRA, CDR2 YSYEKL. The CDR3 loop reads CASSRVRGGNIQYF. The CDR3 region has the DNA TGCGCCAGCAGCCGCGTCCGAGGGGGAAACATTCAGTACTTC.

The chain links TRBV5-1 to TRBJ1-2, with TRBD1 matching 8 bases. CDR3 size: 14 residues. After removal of 0 bases from V and 5 bases from J, the junction contained 3 bases not matched to a gene. CDR1 and CDR2 (germline): SGHRS, YFSETQ. CDR3 region: CASSLGQGRYGYTF. DNA for the CDR3: TGCGCCAGCAGCTTGGGACAGGGGCGATATGGCTACACCTTC.

V is TRBV19 and J is TRBJ2-7, with D possibly being TRBD1 (5 bases). Germline V gene lookup returns CDR1 LNHDA and CDR2 SQIVND (reference sequence). Trimming pared 5 bases from V and 2 bases from J, leaving 10 bases between. The CDR3 runs to 13 residues. The CDR3 loop reads CASSAQVTYEQYF. The CDR3 DNA sequence: TGTGCCAGTAGTGCACAGGTCACCTACGAGCAGTACTTC.

This clone showed up just a few times. This sequence joins TRBV18 and TRBJ2-4, with no clear D. The germline V gene has CDR1 KGHSH and CDR2 LQKENI. CDR3 length: 15 amino acids. V was clipped by 4 bases and J by 0 bases, with 10 bases between them. The CDR3 protein is CASSQDNLAKNIQYF. CDR3 in DNA: TGTGCCAGCTCACAAGACAACCTAGCCAAAAACATTCAGTACTTC. Full variable domain (outside the CDR3, taken from reference TRBV18 and TRBJ2-4): NAGVMQNPRHLVRRRGQEARLRCSPMKGHSHVYWYRQLPEEGLKFMVYLQKENIIDESGMPKERFSAEFPKEGPSILRIQQVVRGDSAAYFCASSQDNLAKNIQYFGAGTRLSVL.

The chain links TRBV11-1 to TRBJ2-3; D gene unclear. Germline V lookup: CDR1 SGHAT, CDR2 FQDESV (reference sequence). The CDR3 has 13 residues. V lost 0 bases to trimming and J lost 4 bases, with 5 bases between them. CDR3 amino acids: CASSLARSDTQYF. The CDR3, as DNA: TGTGCCAGCAGCTTAGCCAGATCAGATACGCAGTATTTT.

The chain recombines TRBV7-9 with TRBJ1-1, with D unclear. The CDR3 is 13 residues long. Germline CDR1 reads SEHNR; CDR2 reads FQNEAQ (reference sequence). V was cut by 3 bases and J by 5 bases, with 10 bases left in between. Here the CDR3 DNA reads TGTGCCAGCAGCTTCCCTCTGAGAACTGAAGCTTTCTTT. It encodes CASSFPLRTEAFF.

A note on this clone: Other DNA sequences in the same sample also yield this CDR3. V is TRBV18 and J is TRBJ2-3; D ambiguous. The germline V and J ends were trimmed by 3 bases and 6 bases, with 7 bases remaining between them. CDR1 is KGHSH and CDR2 is LQKENI in the germline V gene. CDR3 length: 12 amino acids. The CDR3 is CASSPTGDTQYF. CDR3 bases: TGTGCCAGCTCACCGACTGGCGATACGCAGTATTTT.

J is TRBJ1-1 and V is TRBV5-1, with a weak D call TRBD1 (5 bases). This CDR3 has 13 residues. In germline, CDR1 is SGHRS, CDR2 YFSETQ. V dropped 0 bases and J dropped 5 bases, with 8 bases sitting between them. CDR3 DNA sequence: TGCGCCAGCAGCTTGGGGGCAGGGACTGAAGCTTTCTTT. Encoded protein: CASSLGAGTEAFF.

The genes are TRBV5-6 and TRBJ1-3; D is unresolved. V was cut by 4 bases and J by 0 bases, with 14 bases left in between. Germline-derived CDR1 and CDR2 are SGHDT and YYEEEE. The CDR3 consists of 16 residues. This CDR3 reads CASSPAGGPSGNTIYF. In DNA, the CDR3 is TGTGCCAGCAGCCCCGCGGGAGGGCCCTCTGGAAACACCATATATTTT.

The J gene is TRBJ2-2, the V gene TRBV6-2 or TRBV6-3; D is perhaps TRBD2 (5 bases). The CDR3 is made up of 13 amino acids. V was pared by 5 bases and J by 5 bases, with 9 bases between. The germline gives CDR1 MNHEY, CDR2 SVGEGT. The CDR3 region is CASSRIATGELFF. CDR3 nucleotides: TGTGCCAGCAGTAGGATAGCGACCGGGGAGCTGTTTTTT.

This clone was recorded only once. The V call is TRBV3-1 (or the pseudogene TRBV3-2), the J call TRBJ2-3; 9 bases are shared with TRBD2. Germline lookup yields CDR1 LGHDT and CDR2 YNNKEL (reference sequence). After removal of 0 bases from V and 5 bases from J, the junction contained 6 bases not matched to a gene. This CDR3 is 16 amino acids long. The CDR3 protein is CASSQDYLAGKDTQYF. For the CDR3, the DNA is TGTGCCAGCAGCCAAGATTACCTAGCGGGAAAAGATACGCAGTATTTT.

The chain employs TRBV12-3 or TRBV12-4 and TRBJ2-1; TRBD2 matches 7 bases. The CDR3 length is 13 residues. Unmatched junction bases numbered 2, after V lost 4 bases and J lost 5 bases. CDR3 sequence (DNA): TGTGCCAGCAGTTCCGCGGGGGACAATGAGCAGTTCTTC. The encoded protein is CASSSAGDNEQFF.

This chain uses TRBV3-1 (or the pseudogene TRBV3-2) with TRBJ2-7; 7 nucleotides agree with TRBD1. The CDR3 extends over 16 amino acids. The germline CDR1 and CDR2 sequences are LGHDT and YNNKEL (reference sequence). J lost 2 bases, V lost 0 bases, and 7 bases had no gene match. CDR3: CASSQDPGDRTYEQYF. DNA for the CDR3: TGTGCCAGCAGCCAAGATCCCGGGGACAGAACCTACGAGCAGTACTTC.